These 25 T cell receptor beta chains originate from one sample sequenced in a study of PD-1 blockade in classical Hodgkin lymphoma. Data came from immunoSEQ multiplex PCR; TCRdb stores just in-frame clones and leaves some out. The sample shows approximately 100,000 clones, approximately 90% of them seen only once. Patients all relapsed after autologous stem cell transplantation, and there was variation in brentuximab vedotin exposure. Sequencing used peripheral blood mononuclear cells (PBMCs), obtained before the second cycle of nivolumab. All receptors come from a human donor with classical Hodgkin lymphoma.

This clone has just one count. J is TRBJ1-5 and V is TRBV4-3; weak D call: TRBD1 (5 bases). There are 16 residues in the CDR3. Germline V gene data show CDR1 as LGHNA and CDR2 as YSLEER. Trimming stripped 1 base from V and 2 bases from J, with 12 bases between. The CDR3 here is CASSQGVRGRNQPQHF. DNA of the CDR3: TGCGCCAGCAGCCAAGGGGTGAGGGGTCGCAATCAGCCCCAGCATTTT.

This sequence joins TRBV28 and TRBJ1-4; TRBD1 agrees at 9 bases. The J segment lost 1 base and the V segment lost 2 bases, leaving 8 bases of the junction unmatched. CDR1 is MDHEN, CDR2 SYDVKM, per germline. This CDR3 spans 18 amino acids. The CDR3 DNA is TGTGCCAGCAGTTTAGCGGACAGGGGAAGAAGAACTAATGAAAAACTGTTTTTT. Its protein is CASSLADRGRRTNEKLFF.

A single count supports this clone. The chain uses TRBV28 and TRBJ1-5, with 7 bases aligning to TRBD1. Looked up from germline, CDR1 is MDHEN and CDR2 is SYDVKM. V lost 5 bases, J lost 9 bases, and 10 bases stayed unmatched. This CDR3 has 14 residues. The CDR3 reads CASSLGQPGSPQHF. Here the CDR3 DNA reads TGTGCCAGCAGTCTGGGACAGCCCGGGTCGCCCCAGCATTTT.

V gene TRBV2 combines with J gene TRBJ2-7; 14 positions agree with TRBD2. V was clipped by 6 bases and J by 2 bases; unmatched bases: 3. Germline-derived CDR1 and CDR2 are SNHLY and FYNNEI. The CDR3 contains 15 residues. The DNA of the CDR3 is TGTGCCAGCAGGGGACTAGCGGGGGACGCCTACGAGCAGTACTTC. Residues: CASRGLAGDAYEQYF.

This chain uses TRBV19 with TRBJ2-7, with 7 bases lining up with TRBD2. CDR3 length: 13 amino acids. Germline V CDR1 and CDR2: LNHDA, SQIVND (reference sequence). V lost 6 bases and J lost 2; bases outside the gene matches: 4. The CDR3 is CASSSGGTYEQYF. For the CDR3, the DNA is TGTGCCAGTAGCTCCGGGGGGACCTACGAGCAGTACTTC.

The gene calls are TRBV5-1 and TRBJ2-5; D not certain. The DNA end favors TRBJ2-7, so the J call may be wrong. Germline V CDR1 and CDR2: SGHRS, YFSETQ. This CDR3 comprises 14 residues. CDR3 residues: CASSFWRINYEQYF. The CDR3 coding sequence is TGCGCCAGCAGCTTTTGGCGGATAAACTACGAGCAGTACTTC.

This clone was counted between two and nine times. The genes are TRBV6-1 and TRBJ1-2; D call uncertain. Deletions cut 6 bases from V and 3 bases from J, with 17 bases between. The CDR3 runs 15 residues. Germline CDR1 reads MNHNS; CDR2 reads SASEGT. In DNA, the CDR3 is TGTGCCAGCAGCCGTACCGCCACGGACTACTATGGCTACACCTTC. As protein: CASSRTATDYYGYTF.

This rearrangement joins TRBV4-3 to TRBJ2-3; the D gene is possibly TRBD2 (7 bases). The CDR3 is 15 residues long. Trimming cost V 3 bases and J 2 bases, with 12 bases left between them. Germline V gives CDR1 LGHNA, CDR2 YSLEER. CDR3 DNA: TGCGCCAGCAGCCAGTCCGGGGGGCCCACAGATACGCAGTATTTT. This codes for CASSQSGGPTDTQYF.

This clone was recorded once. An end of the junction differs from the germline gene, which may be a read error. The chain employs TRBV5-3 and TRBJ2-1; D not resolved. TRBV5-3 is assigned to the ORF class and has an uncertain function. The CDR3 extends over 12 amino acids. CDR3 sequence: CASSFLFNEQFF. In nucleotides, the CDR3 is TGTGCCAGCAGCTTTCTTTTCAATGAGCAGTTCTTC.

The chain combines TRBV7-9 with TRBJ1-1; D uncertain. From germline, CDR1 is SEHNR and CDR2 FQNEAQ (reference sequence). V lost 6 bases to trimming and J lost 0 bases, with 11 bases between them. CDR3 length: 14 amino acids. The CDR3 sequence is CASSTMGMNTEAFF. CDR3 DNA: TGTGCCAGCAGTACCATGGGCATGAACACTGAAGCTTTCTTT.

V usage is TRBV19 and J usage is TRBJ2-7; 7 bases map to TRBD1. The junction had 2 bases not matched to a gene; V was cut back by 3 bases and J by 0 bases. Per germline, CDR1 LNHDA and CDR2 SQIVND (reference sequence). The length of the CDR3 is 14 residues. The CDR3 reads CASSIGTASYEQYF. CDR3 coding DNA: TGTGCCAGTAGTATCGGGACAGCCTCCTACGAGCAGTACTTC.

This chain uses TRBV30 with TRBJ1-5; a possible D gene is TRBD1 (5 bases). CDR1 and CDR2 from the germline V gene are GTSNPN and SVGIG (reference sequence). Deletions cut 0 bases from V and 5 bases from J, with 17 bases between. This CDR3 region has 16 residues. CDR3 sequence reads: CAWSVERQGVHQPQHF. CDR3 nucleotides: TGTGCCTGGAGTGTAGAGAGGCAGGGAGTACATCAGCCCCAGCATTTT.

The chain joins TRBV5-6 to TRBJ2-5; D gene uncertain. The CDR3 has 11 residues. Trimming cost V 4 bases and J 5 bases, with 6 bases left between them. CDR1 is SGHDT, CDR2 YYEEEE, per germline. The DNA of the CDR3 is TGTGCCAGCAGCCTAGAGGAGACCCAGTACTTC. Translated, it gives CASSLEETQYF.

For the CDR3, the DNA is TGTGCCAGCAGTGAATTTGGACAGGGGCCCTACGAGCAGTACTTC. It codes for CASSEFGQGPYEQYF. The chain employs TRBV6-1 and TRBJ2-7, with 9 positions matching TRBD1. Germline-derived CDR1 and CDR2 are MNHNS and SASEGT. J lost 2 bases, V lost 2 bases, and 4 bases had no gene match. The CDR3 covers 15 residues.

The chain uses TRBV7-9 and TRBJ2-7; possible D gene TRBD2, 6 bases. V dropped 8 bases and J dropped 1 base, with 15 bases sitting between them. Germline CDR1 is SEHNR and CDR2 is FQNEAQ (reference sequence). The CDR3 has 14 residues. The chain's CDR3 is CASRGANSSYEQYF. DNA for the CDR3: TGTGCCAGCCGCGGGGCCAATTCGTCCTACGAGCAGTACTTC.

This clone came up a few times. This chain links TRBV12-5 with TRBJ1-5; the D gene is possibly TRBD1 (5 bases). The V and J ends lost 6 bases and 5 bases respectively, with 14 bases between them. CDR3 size: 14 residues. The V gene's germline CDR1 is LGHNT and CDR2 FRNRAP. The CDR3 DNA sequence: TGTGCTAGTGGGCCGGGGGAGGAGGATCAGCCCCAGCATTTT. It specifies CASGPGEEDQPQHF.

The chain links TRBV5-4 to TRBJ2-5, with 8 nucleotides matching TRBD1. The V segment lost 3 bases and the J segment 4 bases; nucleotides outside the gene matches: 11. Per germline, CDR1 SGHNT and CDR2 YYREEE (reference sequence). CDR3 length: 16 amino acids. Here the CDR3 DNA reads TGTGCCAGCAGCTCGAAGGACAGGGCCCCGGGAGAGACCCAGTACTTC. Translated, it gives CASSSKDRAPGETQYF.

This chain uses TRBV7-2 with TRBJ1-2; D is possibly TRBD1 (5 bases). This CDR3 has 14 amino acids. The ends were cut back, 5 bases at V and 0 bases at J, with 10 bases in the middle. Germline-derived CDR1 and CDR2 are SGHTA and FQGNSA. The CDR3 region has the DNA TGTGCCAGCAGCGTGACAGCTGCTAACTATGGCTACACCTTC. Its protein is CASSVTAANYGYTF.

The chain couples TRBV6-6 to TRBJ1-5; tentatively, D is TRBD1 (6 bases). Deletions cut 0 bases from V and 8 bases from J, with 11 bases between. CDR1 and CDR2 from the germline V gene are MNHNY and SVGAGI (reference sequence). This CDR3 region has 14 residues. The CDR3 reads CASSYSGGVEPQHF. The CDR3, as DNA: TGTGCCAGCAGTTACTCGGGGGGCGTGGAGCCCCAGCATTTT.

V is TRBV19 and J is TRBJ2-1; the match to TRBD2 covers 9 bases. This CDR3 region has 18 residues. V was pared by 1 base and J by 2 bases, with 9 bases of the junction left unmatched. Germline V gene sequence: CDR1 LNHDA, CDR2 SQIVND (reference sequence). Here the CDR3 reads CASSIGISGGRPYNEQFF. CDR3 nucleotides: TGTGCCAGTAGTATAGGGATTAGCGGGGGCCGCCCCTACAATGAGCAGTTCTTC.

J is TRBJ2-3 and V is TRBV6-5, with a tentative D call TRBD2 (5 bases). The length of the CDR3 is 13 residues. Between the trimmed V and J ends, which lost 5 bases and 1 base, there was a span of 7 bases. CDR1 is MNHEY, CDR2 SVGAGI, per germline. This chain's CDR3 is CASSGSGTDTQYF. In DNA, the CDR3 is TGTGCCAGCAGTGGTAGCGGCACAGATACGCAGTATTTT.

The chain uses TRBV19 and TRBJ2-7, with D hard to call. Germline V gene data show CDR1 as LNHDA and CDR2 as SQIVND (reference sequence). CDR3 length: 15 residues. V was shortened by 4 bases and J by 4 bases, with 17 bases between the two germline ends. CDR3 amino acids: CASSKGIGYGYEQYF. The CDR3 DNA sequence: TGTGCCAGTAGTAAAGGGATCGGGTACGGTTACGAGCAGTACTTC.

V usage is TRBV4-1 and J usage is TRBJ2-5, with TRBD2 matching over 7 bases. The germline gives CDR1 MGHRA, CDR2 YSYEKL. Germline trimming cut 0 bases from V and 9 bases from J; bases unmatched to any gene: 4. The CDR3 spans 13 residues. DNA for the CDR3: TGCGCCAGCAGCCAAGAGCTAGCGGCGGCCCAGTACTTC. Translating gives CASSQELAAAQYF.

V is TRBV6-5 and J is TRBJ2-7, with D possibly TRBD2 on 6 matching bases. Germline values: CDR1 MNHEY, CDR2 SVGAGI. V was trimmed by 7 bases and J by 6 bases, leaving 22 bases between them. This CDR3 has 15 residues. The CDR3 region is CASTFDGVGRREQYF. In nucleotides, the CDR3 is TGTGCCAGCACCTTCGATGGAGTGGGGAGGCGCGAGCAGTACTTC.

The chain joins TRBV6-5 to TRBJ1-4; 10 bases agree with TRBD1. Trimming removed 2 bases from V and 8 bases from J; junction bases left unmatched: 5. Germline V gene data show CDR1 as MNHEY and CDR2 as SVGAGI. The CDR3 length is 15 residues. The CDR3 bases are TGTGCCAGCAGTTACACGGACAGGGGGAGCGAAAAACTGTTTTTT. Translating it yields CASSYTDRGSEKLFF.